The next 6 T cell receptor beta chains were all read from a single sample in a study of T cell changes during pregnancy in multiple sclerosis. Measured with immunoSEQ multiplex PCR; TCRdb has only the in-frame clones, and not every one. Of about 46,000 clones detected, 94% appear once; the ten largest clones hold about 4.5%. This specimen consisted of CD8+ T cells from peripheral blood mononuclear cells, obtained in the first trimester of pregnancy. The receptor set was obtained from a female donor with multiple sclerosis, enrolled in a pregnancy study.

The chain has TRBV29-1 and TRBJ2-2; 8 nucleotides match TRBD2. J lost 1 base, V lost 1 base, and 5 bases had no gene match. The CDR3 loop spans 16 amino acids. Germline CDR1 is SQVTM and CDR2 is ANQGSEA. CDR3 sequence reads: CSVEGGGGLNTGELFF. The DNA for the CDR3 is TGCAGCGTTGAAGGGGGCGGGGGGCTGAACACCGGGGAGCTGTTTTTT.

The rearrangement links TRBV9 to TRBJ2-1, with D possibly being TRBD2 (5 bases). Deletions cut 3 bases from V and 9 bases from J, with 10 bases between. The CDR3 is 12 residues long. Germline assignment: CDR1 SGDLS and CDR2 YYNGEE. The CDR3 loop is CASSGEGAEQFF. In DNA, the CDR3 is TGTGCCAGCAGCGGAGAGGGAGCTGAGCAGTTCTTC.

CDR3 nucleotides: TGTGCCAGCAGCAAGACTAGCGACCCTAGCACAGATACGCAGTATTTT. It specifies CASSKTSDPSTDTQYF. The V and J genes are TRBV7-9 and TRBJ2-3; 8 bases align to TRBD2. The CDR3 is 16 amino acids. The V segment lost 5 bases and the J segment 0 bases; nucleotides outside the gene matches: 7. CDR1 is SEHNR and CDR2 is FQNEAQ in the germline V gene (reference sequence).

This chain links TRBV4-1 with TRBJ1-1; D uncertain. Germline V gives CDR1 MGHRA, CDR2 YSYEKL. The CDR3 spans 15 residues. Trimming shortened V by 4 bases and J by 3 bases, and 15 bases separated the two germline ends. The CDR3 sequence: CASSRVAGSHTEAFF. Here the CDR3 DNA reads TGCGCCAGCAGCCGGGTCGCGGGGTCGCACACTGAAGCTTTCTTT.

J is TRBJ2-7 and V is TRBV11-2, with 8 positions matching TRBD1. The CDR3 sequence is 14 residues long. CDR1 and CDR2 from the germline V gene are SGHAT and FQNNGV. V lost 4 bases and J lost 0; bases outside the gene matches: 2. CDR3 sequence (DNA): TGTGCCAGCAGCTCAGGGGGCGCCTCCTACGAGCAGTACTTC. Its protein product is CASSSGGASYEQYF.

The rearrangement links TRBV27 to TRBJ1-2; D ambiguous. CDR1 and CDR2 (germline): MNHEY, SMNVEV (reference sequence). This CDR3 spans 15 amino acids. V gave up 0 bases and J gave up 6 bases, with 14 bases separating them. CDR3 in amino acids: CASSLSRALGHGYTF. The CDR3, as DNA: TGTGCCAGCAGTTTATCGAGGGCACTTGGCCATGGCTACACCTTC.